Each of the 27 T cell receptor beta chains below was sequenced from the same sample in a study of control samples from healthy donors and cancer patients (dated by TCRdb to the early 2020s). Preparation of the library involved the immunoSEQ multiplex PCR assay. In its TCRdb copy, this immuneACCESS table keeps in-frame sequences only and misses some clones. Where compared with another copy, unresolved V genes explain less than half of these, and the others have no known cause. The sample profile shows approximately 87,000 clones; around 86% of them were found once. The ten top clones hold 1.3% of the sample. The sample consisted of blood. The receptors were sampled from a woman aged 45-60 years in good health.

The chain employs TRBV6-2 or TRBV6-3 and TRBJ2-3; 8 nucleotides agree with TRBD2. This CDR3 is built from 16 residues. Trimming cost V 4 bases and J 4 bases; bases outside gene matches: 10. Looked up from germline, CDR1 is MNHEY and CDR2 is SVGEGT. The CDR3 coding sequence is TGTGCCAGCAGTTCCGGACTAGCTGAAGGGCCAGATACGCAGTATTTT. Translation gives CASSSGLAEGPDTQYF.

The V gene is TRBV6-5, the J gene TRBJ2-7, with 10 bases fitting TRBD2. The CDR3 is made up of 15 amino acids. Germline lookup yields CDR1 MNHEY and CDR2 SVGAGI. Losses at the gene ends were 5 bases for V and 2 bases for J; bases not matched to a gene: 6. The CDR3 region is CASSPGTSATYEQYF. In DNA, the CDR3 is TGTGCCAGCAGTCCCGGGACTAGCGCGACCTACGAGCAGTACTTC.

The chain couples TRBV5-5 to TRBJ2-5; 9 nucleotides agree with TRBD2. The CDR3 runs to 15 residues. After removal of 2 bases from V and 2 bases from J, the junction contained 4 bases not matched to a gene. Germline V CDR1 and CDR2: SGHKS, YYEKEE (reference sequence). The CDR3 loop reads CASSLVLAGQETQYF. CDR3 DNA sequence: TGTGCCAGCAGCTTAGTCCTAGCGGGGCAAGAGACCCAGTACTTC.

This chain joins TRBV28 and TRBJ2-7; 7 bases are a match to TRBD1. Germline CDR1 is MDHEN and CDR2 is SYDVKM. This CDR3 is built from 14 residues. Losses at the gene ends were 6 bases for V and 5 bases for J; bases not matched to a gene: 10. The CDR3 nucleotides are TGTGCCAGCAGAAGTCTGCAGGGGGACAACGAGCAGTACTTC. It specifies CASRSLQGDNEQYF.

In its sample, this clone was seen once. The V call is TRBV5-6, the J call TRBJ2-7; the D gene is possibly TRBD2 (5 bases). CDR1 SGHDT and CDR2 YYEEEE come from the germline V gene. Trimming removed 4 bases from V and 4 bases from J, with 15 bases in between. CDR3 length: 14 amino acids. The CDR3 spells CASSLGRLAYEQYF. The CDR3 DNA reads as TGTGCCAGCAGCCTTGGGAGACTGGCTTACGAGCAGTACTTC.

The gene calls are TRBV5-6 and TRBJ2-7; D is tentatively TRBD1 or TRBD2 (5 bases each). With 3 bases removed from V and 4 bases from J, the gap between germline ends came to 17 bases. CDR1 SGHDT and CDR2 YYEEEE come from the germline V gene. The CDR3 loop spans 15 amino acids. CDR3 nucleotides: TGTGCCAGCAGCTCCCCGCCACGGGGCTGGTACGAGCAGTACTTC. Its protein is CASSSPPRGWYEQYF.

The chain couples TRBV6-1 to TRBJ1-6, with D possibly matching TRBD1 (6 bases). V was cut by 3 bases and J by 0 bases, with 15 bases left in between. Germline-derived CDR1 and CDR2 are MNHNS and SASEGT. The CDR3 spans 18 residues. CDR3 bases: TGTGCCAGCAGTGACTTGACAGGTAGCGCCTCCTATAATTCACCCCTCCACTTT. Protein sequence: CASSDLTGSASYNSPLHF.

This clone was detected only a few times. The J gene is TRBJ1-5, the V gene TRBV3-1 (or the pseudogene TRBV3-2); D is possibly TRBD1 (6 bases). In germline, CDR1 is LGHDT, CDR2 YNNKEL (reference sequence). V was pared by 4 bases and J by 4 bases, with 8 bases between. CDR3 length: 13 amino acids. This CDR3 is CASSPQGNQPQHF. CDR3 coding DNA: TGTGCCAGCAGCCCACAGGGTAATCAGCCCCAGCATTTT.

The sample holds one count of this clone. V and J are TRBV19 and TRBJ2-1; D tentatively fits TRBD1 or TRBD2 (6 bases each). This CDR3 is 11 amino acids long. Trimming left V 9 bases short and J 9 bases short, with 12 bases between. Looked up from germline, CDR1 is LNHDA and CDR2 is SQIVND (reference sequence). CDR3 coding DNA: TGTGCCAGCAAACAGGGAGGTGAGCAGTTCTTC. It codes for CASKQGGEQFF.

V usage is TRBV12-5 and J usage is TRBJ2-1; 10 positions agree with TRBD1. J lost 3 bases, V lost 6 bases, and 2 bases had no gene match. CDR3 length equals 14 residues. Germline V gene data show CDR1 as LGHNT and CDR2 as FRNRAP. This CDR3 reads CASGTGGRYNEQFF. CDR3 nucleotide sequence: TGTGCTAGTGGGACAGGGGGCCGCTACAATGAGCAGTTCTTC.

This clone came up a few times. This chain joins TRBV15 and TRBJ2-1; TRBD2 is a possible D gene (5 bases). Between the trimmed V and J ends, which lost 0 bases and 0 bases, there was a span of 18 bases. Germline V gene sequence: CDR1 LNHNV, CDR2 YYDKDF (reference sequence). CDR3 size: 19 residues. The DNA of the CDR3 is TGTGCCACCAGCAGAGAGAGTAGCGCAACTTTAAGCTCCTACAATGAGCAGTTCTTC. Translated, it gives CATSRESSATLSSYNEQFF.

CDR3 region: CASSLDAGVRTQYF. In DNA, the CDR3 is TGTGCCAGCAGCTTAGATGCGGGGGTGAGGACCCAGTACTTC. The genes are TRBV5-4 and TRBJ2-5; TRBD2 matches at 7 bases. The length of the CDR3 is 14 residues. Germline V gene sequence: CDR1 SGHNT, CDR2 YYREEE (reference sequence). The V gene end was trimmed by 2 bases and the J gene end by 7 bases; junction bases not matched to a gene: 8.

This chain links TRBV6-2 or TRBV6-3 with TRBJ2-3; 7 nucleotides line up with TRBD1. The CDR3 is 15 residues long. The germline V gene has CDR1 MNHEY and CDR2 SVGEGT. Germline trimming cut 3 bases from V and 6 bases from J; bases unmatched to any gene: 9. CDR3 coding DNA: TGTGCCAGCAGTTATTCGGACAGGCCACCGGATACGCAGTATTTT. Amino acid sequence: CASSYSDRPPDTQYF.

V gene TRBV18 combines with J gene TRBJ1-1; possible D gene TRBD1, 6 bases. The CDR3 covers 13 residues. Germline V gene sequence: CDR1 KGHSH, CDR2 LQKENI. The V end lost 5 bases, the J end lost 2 bases, and 9 bases lay between the germline ends. The DNA for the CDR3 is TGTGCCAGCTCATCCGGGGGCAACACTGAAGCTTTCTTT. Translation: CASSSGGNTEAFF. Variable domain in full (rest from reference TRBV18 and TRBJ1-1): NAGVMQNPRHLVRRRGQEARLRCSPMKGHSHVYWYRQLPEEGLKFMVYLQKENIIDESGMPKERFSAEFPKEGPSILRIQQVVRGDSAAYFCASSSGGNTEAFFGQGTRLTVV.

This chain links TRBV5-1 with TRBJ2-2, with 8 bases fitting TRBD2. Trimming took 1 base from V and 4 from J; bases not matched to a gene: 6. The CDR3 loop spans 16 amino acids. Germline V lookup: CDR1 SGHRS, CDR2 YFSETQ. CDR3 DNA sequence: TGCGCCAGCAGCTTGAGCGGGGGATCGGTCACCGGGGAGCTGTTTTTT. It codes for CASSLSGGSVTGELFF. The complete variable domain, with remaining parts taken from reference TRBV5-1 and TRBJ2-2, reads KAGVTQTPRYLIKTRGQQVTLSCSPISGHRSVSWYQQTPGQGLQFLFEYFSETQRNKGNFPGRFSGRQFSNSRSEMNVSTLELGDSALYLCASSLSGGSVTGELFFGEGSRLTVL.

The chain recombines TRBV5-1 with TRBJ1-1, with 9 bases aligning to TRBD1. The ends lost 3 bases at V and 4 bases at J; junction bases unmatched: 13. Germline lookup yields CDR1 SGHRS and CDR2 YFSETQ. This CDR3 region has 17 residues. CDR3 region: CASSSTFTGGRGTEAFF. The CDR3 region has the DNA TGCGCCAGCAGCTCCACATTCACAGGGGGCAGGGGCACTGAAGCTTTCTTT.

The sample holds one count of this clone. The chain combines TRBV9 with TRBJ2-1, with D possibly called TRBD1 or TRBD2 (5 bases each). Trimming removed 5 bases from V and 2 bases from J, with 14 bases in between. CDR1 SGDLS and CDR2 YYNGEE come from the germline V gene. This CDR3 region has 15 residues. The CDR3 protein is CASSPNLGAYNEQFF. DNA of the CDR3: TGTGCCAGCAGTCCTAATCTGGGGGCCTACAATGAGCAGTTCTTC.

About this clone: This clone may be a read error of a much larger clone one base away. The gene calls are TRBV4-1 and TRBJ1-2; 7 bases line up with TRBD1. CDR1 and CDR2 from the germline V gene are MGHRA and YSYEKL. The junction had 12 bases not matched to a gene; V was cut back by 2 bases and J by 0 bases. This CDR3 contains 18 residues. The CDR3 region is CASSQMLDREVANYGYTF. CDR3 nucleotides: TGCGCCAGCAGCCAAATGTTAGACAGGGAGGTCGCTAACTATGGCTACACCTTC.

In regard to this clone: This same CDR3 is encoded by further DNA sequences in the sample. This chain uses TRBV5-1 with TRBJ2-5; 12 nucleotides line up with TRBD2. Germline CDR1 is SGHRS and CDR2 is YFSETQ. The length of the CDR3 is 17 residues. After removal of 1 base from V and 5 bases from J, the junction contained 9 bases not matched to a gene. CDR3 nucleotides: TGCGCCAGCAGCTTGAGGGCTAGCGGGGGGGCCCGGGAGACCCAGTACTTC. This encodes CASSLRASGGARETQYF. Together with reference TRBV5-1 and TRBJ2-5, the CDR3 gives the full variable domain: KAGVTQTPRYLIKTRGQQVTLSCSPISGHRSVSWYQQTPGQGLQFLFEYFSETQRNKGNFPGRFSGRQFSNSRSEMNVSTLELGDSALYLCASSLRASGGARETQYFGPGTRLLVL.

The chain links TRBV29-1 to TRBJ2-7; D remains ambiguous. Germline V gives CDR1 SQVTM, CDR2 ANQGSEA. CDR3 length equals 11 residues. With 7 bases removed from V and 6 bases from J, the gap between germline ends came to 13 bases. The CDR3 here is CSAYRGREQYF. The DNA of the CDR3 is TGCAGCGCATACAGAGGCCGCGAGCAGTACTTC.

The rearrangement joins TRBV7-3 to TRBJ2-7; TRBD1 agrees at 9 bases. Germline V gene lookup returns CDR1 SGHTA and CDR2 FQGTGA. This CDR3 comprises 15 residues. The ends lost 4 bases at V and 2 bases at J; junction bases unmatched: 6. CDR3 protein: CASSSGQGSAYEQYF. In DNA form, the CDR3 reads TGTGCCAGCAGCTCCGGACAGGGGAGTGCCTACGAGCAGTACTTC.

This clone showed up just a few times. The V call is TRBV11-1, the J call TRBJ1-4; 9 positions agree with TRBD1. The germline gives CDR1 SGHAT, CDR2 FQDESV (reference sequence). Germline trimming cut 7 bases from V and 4 bases from J; bases unmatched to any gene: 4. This CDR3 has 14 residues. CDR3 amino acids: CASTPDRGNEKLFF. The CDR3 DNA follows: TGTGCCAGCACCCCGGACAGGGGTAATGAAAAACTGTTTTTT.

This clone appeared a single time. The rearrangement uses TRBV7-2 and TRBJ2-7; TRBD1 matches 7 bases. This CDR3 has 15 amino acids. The V segment lost 1 base and the J segment 2 bases; nucleotides outside the gene matches: 5. Germline CDR1 SGHTA, CDR2 FQGNSA. CDR3 protein: CASSLGQGDTYEQYF. CDR3 bases: TGTGCCAGCAGCTTAGGACAGGGAGATACCTACGAGCAGTACTTC.

The rearrangement joins TRBV21-1 to TRBJ1-1; the table calls TRBD1, which could not be checked here. TRBV21-1 is a pseudogene. This CDR3 comprises 13 residues. The CDR3 nucleotides read TGTGCCAGCAGCAATGGATGGGGCCCTGAAGCTTTCTTT. This translates into CASSNGWGPEAFF.

The V and J genes are TRBV19 and TRBJ1-6; D gene unclear. CDR1 and CDR2 (germline): LNHDA, SQIVND (reference sequence). V was pared by 0 bases and J by 6 bases, with 9 bases between. The CDR3 runs 15 residues. In DNA form, the CDR3 reads TGTGCCAGTAGTATAGATCGGCAGATTAATTCACCCCTCCACTTT. This translates into CASSIDRQINSPLHF.

The J gene is TRBJ2-5, the V gene TRBV6-1; 7 bases agree with TRBD2. Trimming took 1 base from V and 6 from J; bases not matched to a gene: 5. The length of the CDR3 is 14 residues. Germline V lookup: CDR1 MNHNS, CDR2 SASEGT. The CDR3 reads CASSEVWGGQTQYF. CDR3 sequence (DNA): TGTGCCAGCAGTGAAGTTTGGGGGGGACAGACCCAGTACTTC.

The rearrangement links TRBV25-1 to TRBJ2-2, with 7 positions matching TRBD2. The CDR3 loop spans 15 amino acids. V trimming: 5 bases; J trimming: 1 base; junction bases outside the gene matches: 4. Germline CDR1 MGHDK, CDR2 SYGVNS. CDR3: CASSRLAENTGELFF. In DNA form, the CDR3 reads TGTGCCAGCAGTCGCCTAGCGGAGAACACCGGGGAGCTGTTTTTT.